These 11 T cell receptor beta chains originate from one sample sequenced in a study of blood T cell repertoires in COVID-19. Generated by immunoSEQ multiplex PCR, the TCRdb table keeps only in-frame clones and is missing some. In the table there are approximately 470,000 clones, roughly 90% of which are singletons. Sequenced sample: PBMCs or T cells enriched from blood (not recorded which). These receptors came from a woman aged 18 to 35 who had recovered from COVID-19.

The V gene is TRBV11-2, the J gene TRBJ2-3, with a weak D call TRBD2 (7 bases). The CDR3 extends over 14 amino acids. Germline-derived CDR1 and CDR2 are SGHAT and FQNNGV. V lost 1 base and J 7 bases, leaving 12 bases between the germline ends. In DNA, the CDR3 is TGTGCCAGCAGCTTAGGTCGGGGGGCGAATACGCAGTATTTT. Translated, it gives CASSLGRGANTQYF. The variable domain in full, completed from reference TRBV11-2 and TRBJ2-3, reads EAGVAQSPRYKIIEKRQSVAFWCNPISGHATLYWYQQILGQGPKLLIQFQNNGVVDDSQLPKDRFSAERLKGVDSTLKIQPAKLEDSAVYLCASSLGRGANTQYFGPGTRLTVL.

The chain couples TRBV4-1 to TRBJ2-7; 9 bases are shared with TRBD2. The V and J ends lost 1 base and 4 bases, in that order; junction bases with no gene match: 14. Germline loops: CDR1 MGHRA, CDR2 YSYEKL. This CDR3 is 18 amino acids long. The CDR3 nucleotides are TGCGCCAGCAGCCAAGTCCAGGGAAGCGGGGGGCAAATATACGAGCAGTACTTC. Amino acid sequence: CASSQVQGSGGQIYEQYF.

V usage is TRBV6-5 and J usage is TRBJ1-2; a possible D gene is TRBD1 (6 bases). The CDR3 contains 11 residues. Trimming shortened V by 10 bases and J by 6 bases, and 12 bases separated the two germline ends. Germline V CDR1 and CDR2: MNHEY, SVGAGI. The CDR3 nucleotides are TGTGCCACGACGTCAGGGGATGGCTACACCTTC. This sequence encodes CATTSGDGYTF.

This rearrangement joins TRBV4-1 to TRBJ1-3; D ambiguous. This CDR3 contains 14 residues. V was shortened by 7 bases and J by 3 bases, with 13 bases between the two germline ends. CDR1 and CDR2 from the germline V gene are MGHRA and YSYEKL. CDR3 sequence (DNA): TGCGCCAGCAAGTCCGTGTCGGGTGGAAACACCATATATTTT. The encoded protein is CASKSVSGGNTIYF.

The chain is built from TRBV5-1 and TRBJ1-6; 7 positions match TRBD1. This CDR3 has 14 residues. Germline V gene sequence: CDR1 SGHRS, CDR2 YFSETQ. J was trimmed by 6 bases and V by 4 bases; bases with no gene match: 4. The CDR3 region has the DNA TGCGCCAGCAGCGTCGGGACAGCTAATTCACCCCTCCACTTT. As protein: CASSVGTANSPLHF.

V gene TRBV5-6 combines with J gene TRBJ2-3; D may be TRBD1 (6 bases). In germline, CDR1 is SGHDT, CDR2 YYEEEE. The CDR3 has 14 residues. V lost 2 bases and J lost 4, with 11 bases in between. The CDR3 protein is CASSFMAGADTQYF. Here the CDR3 DNA reads TGTGCCAGCAGCTTCATGGCAGGGGCAGATACGCAGTATTTT.

As DNA, the CDR3 is TGCGCCAGCAGCGTTAGTACTTTGAACACTGAAGCTTTCTTT. Protein: CASSVSTLNTEAFF. The chain recombines TRBV5-1 with TRBJ1-1, with D unresolved. Trimming removed 4 bases from V and 0 bases from J, with 10 bases in between. Germline CDR1 reads SGHRS; CDR2 reads YFSETQ. The CDR3 is made up of 14 amino acids.

The V gene is TRBV7-9, the J gene TRBJ2-6; 7 positions match TRBD1. Germline loops: CDR1 SEHNR, CDR2 FQNEAQ (reference sequence). The CDR3 sequence is 18 residues long. J gave up 0 bases and V 5 bases, and 10 bases lay outside the gene matches. The CDR3 DNA follows: TGTGCCAGCAGCCCTCGTCCAGGGGGTAGCTCTGGGGCCAACGTCCTGACTTTC. As protein: CASSPRPGGSSGANVLTF. The full variable domain, rest sourced from reference TRBV7-9 and TRBJ2-6, is DTGVSQNPRHKITKRGQNVTFRCDPISEHNRLYWYRQTLGQGPEFLTYFQNEAQLEKSRLLSDRFSAERPKGSFSTLEIQRTEQGDSAMYLCASSPRPGGSSGANVLTFGAGSRLTVL.

This rearrangement joins TRBV19 to TRBJ1-1; D not certain. The CDR3 length is 17 residues. The germline V gene has CDR1 LNHDA and CDR2 SQIVND (reference sequence). V lost 2 bases, J lost 0 bases, and 16 bases lay in between. The CDR3, as DNA: TGTGCCAGTAGTATATCCATGGGGAGAATCATGAACACTGAAGCTTTCTTT. It specifies CASSISMGRIMNTEAFF.

The CDR3 region is CASSSDRDINTIYF. The CDR3 DNA sequence: TGTGCCAGCAGTTCCGACAGGGACATAAACACCATATATTTT. The J gene is TRBJ1-3, the V gene TRBV2; 7 bases fit TRBD1. The CDR3 has 14 residues. With V trimmed by 5 bases and J by 6 bases, 7 bases remained unmatched. The germline V gene encodes CDR1 SNHLY and CDR2 FYNNEI. Drawing the rest from reference TRBV2 and TRBJ1-3, the complete variable domain is EPEVTQTPSHQVTQMGQEVILRCVPISNHLYFYWYRQILGQKVEFLVSFYNNEISEKSEIFDDQFSVERPDGSNFTLKIRSTKLEDSAMYFCASSSDRDINTIYFGEGSWLTVV.

This rearrangement joins TRBV9 to TRBJ2-2; a weak D match, TRBD2 (6 bases). There are 14 residues in the CDR3. Deletions cut 3 bases from V and 4 bases from J, with 10 bases between. Germline lookup yields CDR1 SGDLS and CDR2 YYNGEE. The chain's CDR3 is CASSEGLPTGELFF. DNA for the CDR3: TGTGCCAGCAGCGAGGGACTCCCCACCGGGGAGCTGTTTTTT.